These 8 T cell receptor beta chains share one sample of origin, sequenced in a study of immune characterization of retroperitoneal liposarcoma. TCRdb recomputed calls from the PCR reads with MiXCR, one row per CDR3 protein. The sample contains approximately 11,000 distinct CDR3 sequences, over 25% of which appear only once. The sequenced sample was tumor tissue. The origin of the receptors is a male donor with retroperitoneal liposarcoma.

This clonotype occurred a few times. Germline is not matched at one junction end, which may reflect a read error. V usage is TRBV6-1 and J usage is TRBJ2-5; possibly TRBD1 for D (6 bases). CDR1 is MNHNS, CDR2 SASEGT, per germline. The CDR3 runs 13 residues. CDR3 nucleotide sequence: TGTGCCAGCAGTGTCCCGAACAGGGATAATGAGTTCTTC. Protein: CASSVPNRDNEFF.

The sample holds a few counts of this clonotype. This rearrangement joins TRBV6-2 or TRBV6-3 to TRBJ2-3; D is uncertain. The CDR3 has 13 amino acids. Germline V CDR1 and CDR2: MNHEY, SVGEGT. The V end was cut by 2 bases, the J end by 7 bases, with 10 bases between. The CDR3 nucleotides are TGTGCCAGCAGTTACCCCGGACCCAATACGCAGTATTTT. Residues: CASSYPGPNTQYF.

This clonotype was detected ten times or more. The J gene is TRBJ2-7, the V gene TRBV6-6; TRBD1 might be the D (6 bases). Deletions cut 2 bases from V and 3 bases from J, with 8 bases between. The CDR3 extends over 13 amino acids. Germline CDR1 reads MNHNY; CDR2 reads SVGAGI (reference sequence). The CDR3 loop reads CASSYTGNYEQYF. The CDR3 DNA is TGTGCCAGCAGTTACACAGGGAACTACGAGCAGTACTTC.

This clonotype is termed medium-sized (0.01 to 0.1%). The V call is TRBV6-6, the J call TRBJ1-1, with D maybe TRBD1 (6 bases). CDR3 length: 14 amino acids. With 2 bases removed from V and 2 bases from J, the gap between germline ends came to 9 bases. Germline CDR1 MNHNY, CDR2 SVGAGI (reference sequence). As DNA, the CDR3 is TGTGCCAGCAGTTACGGCAGGGGAAACACTGAAGCTTTCTTT. As protein: CASSYGRGNTEAFF.

Judged by abundance, this clonotype is medium-sized. This rearrangement joins TRBV7-2 to TRBJ2-1, with a tentative D call TRBD1 (6 bases). The CDR3 length is 17 residues. V shed 2 bases and J shed 10 bases, with 24 bases lying between them. Per the germline V gene, CDR1 is SGHTA and CDR2 is FQGNSA. This CDR3 reads CASSLFVSTGYSYEQFF. CDR3 coding DNA: TGTGCCAGCAGCTTATTCGTGTCGACAGGCTACTCCTACGAGCAGTTCTTC. Supplemented by reference TRBV7-2 and TRBJ2-1, the full variable domain reads GAGVSQSPSNKVTEKGKDVELRCDPISGHTALYWYRQSLGQGLEFLIYFQGNSAPDKSGLPSDRFSAERTGGSVSTLTIQRTQQEDSAVYLCASSLFVSTGYSYEQFFGPGTRLTVL.

This clonotype has a count of ten or more. The rearrangement uses TRBV6-1 and TRBJ1-1; a possible D gene is TRBD1 (6 bases). This CDR3 region has 14 residues. With 6 bases removed from V and 0 bases from J, the gap between germline ends came to 11 bases. Germline-derived CDR1 and CDR2 are MNHNS and SASEGT. The CDR3 loop is CASRPGTLNTEAFF. Written as DNA, the CDR3 is TGTGCCAGCAGACCTGGGACATTGAACACTGAAGCTTTCTTT.

Relative to its sample, this clonotype is medium-sized. V usage is TRBV6-1 and J usage is TRBJ2-3, with a weak D call TRBD1 (5 bases). Germline V gene lookup returns CDR1 MNHNS and CDR2 SASEGT. The CDR3 is 12 residues long. The V gene lost 5 bases and the J gene lost 6 bases, with 9 bases spanning the gap. CDR3 nucleotide sequence: TGTGCCAGCAGTATCTCAGGGGATACGCAGTATTTT. It encodes CASSISGDTQYF.

This clonotype is judged medium-sized (0.01 to 0.1%). V is TRBV7-2 and J is TRBJ2-1; 13 positions match TRBD2. The closer fit of TRBJ2-5 to the DNA end suggests the J call may be wrong. The CDR3 runs to 18 residues. CDR1 is SGHTA, CDR2 FQGNSA, per germline. Here the CDR3 DNA reads TGTGCCAGCATGCTCGGGACTAGCGGGATCGCGGGGGGGGAGACCCAGTACTTC. Protein sequence: CASMLGTSGIAGGETQYF.